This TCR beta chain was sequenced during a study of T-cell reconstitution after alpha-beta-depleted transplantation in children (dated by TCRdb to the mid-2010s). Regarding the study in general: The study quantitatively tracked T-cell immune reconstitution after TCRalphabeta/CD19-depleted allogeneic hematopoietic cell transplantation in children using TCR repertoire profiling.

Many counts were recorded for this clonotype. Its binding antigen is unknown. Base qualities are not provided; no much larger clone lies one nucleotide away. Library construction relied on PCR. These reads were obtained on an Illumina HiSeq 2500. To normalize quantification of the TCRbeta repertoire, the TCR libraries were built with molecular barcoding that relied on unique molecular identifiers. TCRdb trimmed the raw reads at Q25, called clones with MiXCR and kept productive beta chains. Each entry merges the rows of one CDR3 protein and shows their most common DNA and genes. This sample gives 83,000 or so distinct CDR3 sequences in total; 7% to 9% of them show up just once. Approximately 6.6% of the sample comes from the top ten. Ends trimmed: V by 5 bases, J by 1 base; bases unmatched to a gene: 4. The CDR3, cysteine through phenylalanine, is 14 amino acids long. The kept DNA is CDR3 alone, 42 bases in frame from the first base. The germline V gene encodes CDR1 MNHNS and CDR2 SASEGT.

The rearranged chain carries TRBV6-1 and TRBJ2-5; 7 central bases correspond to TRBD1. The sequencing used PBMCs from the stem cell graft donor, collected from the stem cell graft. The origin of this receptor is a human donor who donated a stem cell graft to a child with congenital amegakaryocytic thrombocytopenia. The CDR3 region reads CASSNDRAQETQYF. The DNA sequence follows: TGTGCCAGCAGTAATGACAGGGCCCAAGAGACCCAGTACTTC.